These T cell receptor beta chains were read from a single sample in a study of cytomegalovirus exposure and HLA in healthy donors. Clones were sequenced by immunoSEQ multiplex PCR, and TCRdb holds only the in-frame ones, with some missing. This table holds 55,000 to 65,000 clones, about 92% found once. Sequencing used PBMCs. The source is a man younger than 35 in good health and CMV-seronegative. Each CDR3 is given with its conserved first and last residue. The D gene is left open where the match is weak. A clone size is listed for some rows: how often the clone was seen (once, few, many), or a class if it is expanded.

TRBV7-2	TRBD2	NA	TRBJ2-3	TGTGCCAGCAGCTTACTCCCTAGCGGGAGCTCAGATACGCAGTATTTT	CASSLLPSGSSDTQYF
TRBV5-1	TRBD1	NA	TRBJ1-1	TGCGCCAGCAACCGGGACAGGGACACTGAAGCTTTCTTT	CASNRDRDTEAFF
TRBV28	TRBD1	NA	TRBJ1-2	TGTGCCAGCAGTCCAGGACAGGGAGGAAACTATGGCTACACCTTC	CASSPGQGGNYGYTF
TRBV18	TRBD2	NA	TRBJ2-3	TGTGCCAGCTCACCACCAGGGACTATTAGGGGTACGCAGTATTTT	CASSPPGTIRGTQYF
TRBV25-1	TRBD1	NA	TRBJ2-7	TGTGCCAGCAGTCCGGGACAGGTTCTCTACGAGCAGTACTTC	CASSPGQVLYEQYF
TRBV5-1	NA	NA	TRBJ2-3	TGCGCCAGCAGCCCACTCCCTGGGGCTACCGATACGCAGTATTTT	CASSPLPGATDTQYF
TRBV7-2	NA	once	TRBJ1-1	TGTGCCAGCAGCTTAACGGTCAAGAGCACTGAAGCTTTCTTT	CASSLTVKSTEAFF
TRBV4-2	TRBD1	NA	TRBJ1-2	TGTGCCAGCAGCCCCAAGACATCGACAGGGGCGGGTGGCTACACCTTC	CASSPKTSTGAGGYTF
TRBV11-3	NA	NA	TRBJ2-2	TGTGCCAGCAGCTTACGGGGGAACACCGGGGAGCTGTTTTTT	CASSLRGNTGELFF
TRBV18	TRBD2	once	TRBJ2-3	TGTGCCAGCTCACCAAACCCGGGACTAGCTATGGGAGATACGCAGTATTTT	CASSPNPGLAMGDTQYF
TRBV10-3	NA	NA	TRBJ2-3	TGTGCCACCGGGGGCACAGATACGCAGTATTTT	CATGGTDTQYF
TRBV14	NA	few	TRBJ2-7	TGTGCCAGCAGCCAAGGTATAGGGGAAGGTTTCTACGAGCAGTACTTC	CASSQGIGEGFYEQYF
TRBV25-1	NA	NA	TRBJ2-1	TGTGCCAGCGTCGCCCAGGGTGAGCAGTTCTTC	CASVAQGEQFF